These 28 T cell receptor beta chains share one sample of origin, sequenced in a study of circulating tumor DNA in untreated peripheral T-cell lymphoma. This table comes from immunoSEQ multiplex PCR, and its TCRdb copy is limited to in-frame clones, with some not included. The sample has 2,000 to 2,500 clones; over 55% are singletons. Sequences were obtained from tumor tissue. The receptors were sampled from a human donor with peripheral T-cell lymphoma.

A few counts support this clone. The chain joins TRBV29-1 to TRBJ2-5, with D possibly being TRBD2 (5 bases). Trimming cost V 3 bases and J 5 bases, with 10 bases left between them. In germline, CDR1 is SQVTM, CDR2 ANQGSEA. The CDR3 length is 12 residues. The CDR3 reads CSVESGWETQYF. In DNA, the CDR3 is TGCAGCGTTGAGTCGGGATGGGAGACCCAGTACTTC.

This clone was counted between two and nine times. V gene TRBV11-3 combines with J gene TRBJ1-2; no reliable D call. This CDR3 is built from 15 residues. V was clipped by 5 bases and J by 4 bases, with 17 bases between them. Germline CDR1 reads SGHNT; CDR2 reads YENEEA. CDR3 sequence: CASSQLGTGIYGYTF. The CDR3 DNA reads TGTGCCAGCAGCCAGTTAGGAACTGGAATCTATGGCTACACCTTC.

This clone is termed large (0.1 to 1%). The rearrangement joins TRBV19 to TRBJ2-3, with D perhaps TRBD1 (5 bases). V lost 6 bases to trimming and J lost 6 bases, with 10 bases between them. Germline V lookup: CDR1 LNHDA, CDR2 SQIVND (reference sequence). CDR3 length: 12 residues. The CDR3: CASRTPGDTQYF. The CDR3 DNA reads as TGTGCCAGTAGGACACCAGGGGATACGCAGTATTTT.

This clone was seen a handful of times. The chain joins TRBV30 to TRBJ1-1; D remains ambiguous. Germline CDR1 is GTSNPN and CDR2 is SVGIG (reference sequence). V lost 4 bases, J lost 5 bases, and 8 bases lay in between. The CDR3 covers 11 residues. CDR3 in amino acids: CAWTRSTEAFF. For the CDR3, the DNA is TGTGCCTGGACCAGGAGTACTGAAGCTTTCTTT.

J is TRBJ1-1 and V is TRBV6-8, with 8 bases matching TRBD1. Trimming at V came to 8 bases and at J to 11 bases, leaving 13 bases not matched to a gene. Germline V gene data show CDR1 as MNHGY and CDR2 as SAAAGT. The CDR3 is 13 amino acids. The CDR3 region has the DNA TGTGCCAGCCTAAAAACCGGGACAGGTGTCGCTTTCTTT. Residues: CASLKTGTGVAFF.

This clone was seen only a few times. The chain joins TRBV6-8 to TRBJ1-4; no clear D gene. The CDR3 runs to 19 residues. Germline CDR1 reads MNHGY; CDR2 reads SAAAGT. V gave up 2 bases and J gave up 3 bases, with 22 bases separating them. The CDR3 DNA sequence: TGTGCCAGCAGTTACCTGGGTCTCCGAACAAGTACCTCTAATGAAAAACTGTTTTTT. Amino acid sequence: CASSYLGLRTSTSNEKLFF.

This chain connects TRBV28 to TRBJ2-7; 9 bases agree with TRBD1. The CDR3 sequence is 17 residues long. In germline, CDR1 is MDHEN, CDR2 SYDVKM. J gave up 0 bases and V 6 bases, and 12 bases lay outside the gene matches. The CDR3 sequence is CASSHTRDRVSSYEQYV. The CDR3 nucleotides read TGTGCCAGCAGCCACACCCGGGACAGGGTCAGCTCCTACGAGCAGTACGTC.

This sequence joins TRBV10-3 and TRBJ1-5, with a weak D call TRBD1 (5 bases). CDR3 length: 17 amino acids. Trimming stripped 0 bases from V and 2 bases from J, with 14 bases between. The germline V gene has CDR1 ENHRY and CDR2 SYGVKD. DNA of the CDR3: TGTGCCATCAGTGAGTCCCGAGGCGACAGCCGCAATCAGCCCCAGCATTTT. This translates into CAISESRGDSRNQPQHF.

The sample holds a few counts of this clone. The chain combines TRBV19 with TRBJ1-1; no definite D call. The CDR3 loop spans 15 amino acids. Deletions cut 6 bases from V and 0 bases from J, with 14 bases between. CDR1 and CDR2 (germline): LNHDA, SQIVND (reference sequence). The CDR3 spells CASSFHLTLNTEAFF. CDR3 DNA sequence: TGTGCCAGTAGCTTCCACTTAACCTTGAACACTGAAGCTTTCTTT.

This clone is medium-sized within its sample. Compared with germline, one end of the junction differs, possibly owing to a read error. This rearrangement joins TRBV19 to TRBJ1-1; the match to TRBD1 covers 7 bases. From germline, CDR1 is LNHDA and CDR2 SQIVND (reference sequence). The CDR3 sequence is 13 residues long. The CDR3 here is CASSATGNTEACF. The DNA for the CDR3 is TGTGCCAGTAGTGCGACAGGGAACACTGAAGCTTGCTTT.

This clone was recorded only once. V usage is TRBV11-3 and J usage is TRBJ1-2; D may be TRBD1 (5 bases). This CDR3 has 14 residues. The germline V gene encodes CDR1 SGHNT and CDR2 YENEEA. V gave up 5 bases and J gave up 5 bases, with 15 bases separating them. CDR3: CASSPRPWGYGYTF. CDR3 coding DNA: TGTGCCAGCAGCCCCCGACCCTGGGGGTATGGCTACACCTTC.

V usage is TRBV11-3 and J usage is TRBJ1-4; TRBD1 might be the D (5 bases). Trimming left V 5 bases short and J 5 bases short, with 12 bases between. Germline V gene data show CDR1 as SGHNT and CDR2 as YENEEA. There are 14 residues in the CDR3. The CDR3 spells CASSGTVWNEKLFF. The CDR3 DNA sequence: TGTGCCAGCAGCGGGACGGTCTGGAATGAAAAACTGTTTTTT.

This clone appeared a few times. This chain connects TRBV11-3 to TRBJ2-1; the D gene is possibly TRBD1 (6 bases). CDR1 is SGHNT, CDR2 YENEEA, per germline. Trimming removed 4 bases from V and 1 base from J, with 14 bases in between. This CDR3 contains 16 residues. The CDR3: CASSYLQGVSYNEQFF. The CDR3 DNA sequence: TGTGCCAGCAGCTACCTACAGGGAGTTTCCTACAATGAGCAGTTCTTC.

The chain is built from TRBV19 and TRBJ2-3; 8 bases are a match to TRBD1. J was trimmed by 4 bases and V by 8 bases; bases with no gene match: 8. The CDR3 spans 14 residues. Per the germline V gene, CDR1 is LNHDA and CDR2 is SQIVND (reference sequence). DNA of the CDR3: TGTGCCAGTGGCAACAGGGGGTTGGCAGATACGCAGTATTTT. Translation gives CASGNRGLADTQYF.

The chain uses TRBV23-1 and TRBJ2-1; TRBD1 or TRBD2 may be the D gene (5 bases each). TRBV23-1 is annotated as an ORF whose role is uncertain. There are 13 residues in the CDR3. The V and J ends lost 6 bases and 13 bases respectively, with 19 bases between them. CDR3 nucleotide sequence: TGCGCCAGCAGCTTAGAAGGTGGGGGAAAACAGTTCTTC. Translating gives CASSLEGGGKQFF.

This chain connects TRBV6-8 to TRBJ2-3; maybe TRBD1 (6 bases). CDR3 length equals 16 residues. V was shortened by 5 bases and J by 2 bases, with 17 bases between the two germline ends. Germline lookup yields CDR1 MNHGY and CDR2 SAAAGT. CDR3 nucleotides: TGTGCCAGCAGTGTAGTGGAAGGACAGACCACAGATACGCAGTATTTT. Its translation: CASSVVEGQTTDTQYF.

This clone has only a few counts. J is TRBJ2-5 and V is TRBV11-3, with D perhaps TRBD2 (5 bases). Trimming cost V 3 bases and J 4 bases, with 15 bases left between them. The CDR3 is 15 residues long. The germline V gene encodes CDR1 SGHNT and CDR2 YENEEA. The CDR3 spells CASSLVFGGLETQYF. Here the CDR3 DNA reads TGTGCCAGCAGCTTGGTTTTCGGCGGGCTAGAGACCCAGTACTTC.

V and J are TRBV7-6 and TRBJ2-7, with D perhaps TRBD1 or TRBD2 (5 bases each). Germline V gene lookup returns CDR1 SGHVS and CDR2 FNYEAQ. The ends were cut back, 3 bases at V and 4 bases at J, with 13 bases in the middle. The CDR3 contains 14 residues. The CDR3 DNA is TGTGCCAGCAGCTTGCGAGGGGAAGCGTACGAGCAGTACTTC. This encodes CASSLRGEAYEQYF.

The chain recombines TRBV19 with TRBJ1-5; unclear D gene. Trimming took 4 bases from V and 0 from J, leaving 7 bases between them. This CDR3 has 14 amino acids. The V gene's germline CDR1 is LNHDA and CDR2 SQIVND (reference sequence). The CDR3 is CASSNSNSNQPQHF. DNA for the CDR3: TGTGCCAGTAGTAACAGTAATAGCAATCAGCCCCAGCATTTT. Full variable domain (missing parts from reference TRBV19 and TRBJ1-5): DGGITQSPKYLFRKEGQNVTLSCEQNLNHDAMYWYRQDPGQGLRLIYYSQIVNDFQKGDIAEGYSVSREKKESFPLTVTSAQKNPTAFYLCASSNSNSNQPQHFGDGTRLSIL.

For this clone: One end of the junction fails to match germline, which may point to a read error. The CDR3 sequence is CTWSRTGNTEAFF. CDR3 coding DNA: TGTACCTGGTCCCGGACAGGGAACACTGAAGCTTTCTTT. The chain joins TRBV30 to TRBJ1-1, with 7 bases lining up with TRBD1. The CDR3 length is 13 residues. Germline loops: CDR1 GTSNPN, CDR2 SVGIG (reference sequence).

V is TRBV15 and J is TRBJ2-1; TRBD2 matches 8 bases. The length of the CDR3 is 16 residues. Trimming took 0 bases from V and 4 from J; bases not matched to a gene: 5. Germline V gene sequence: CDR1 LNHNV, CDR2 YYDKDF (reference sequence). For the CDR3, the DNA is TGTGCCACCAGCAGAGATGCGGGGGGCCCGTACAATGAGCAGTTCTTC. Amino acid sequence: CATSRDAGGPYNEQFF. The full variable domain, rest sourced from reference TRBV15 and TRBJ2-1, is DAMVIQNPRYQVTQFGKPVTLSCSQTLNHNVMYWYQQKSSQAPKLLFHYYDKDFNNEADTPDNFQSRRPNTSFCFLDIRSPGLGDTAMYLCATSRDAGGPYNEQFFGPGTRLTVL.

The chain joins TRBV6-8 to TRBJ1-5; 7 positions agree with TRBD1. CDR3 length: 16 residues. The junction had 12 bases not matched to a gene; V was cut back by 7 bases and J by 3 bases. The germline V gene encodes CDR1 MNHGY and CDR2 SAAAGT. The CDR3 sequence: CASTPQGVSFNQPQHF. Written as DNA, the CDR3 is TGTGCCAGCACTCCCCAGGGGGTTTCGTTCAATCAGCCCCAGCATTTT.

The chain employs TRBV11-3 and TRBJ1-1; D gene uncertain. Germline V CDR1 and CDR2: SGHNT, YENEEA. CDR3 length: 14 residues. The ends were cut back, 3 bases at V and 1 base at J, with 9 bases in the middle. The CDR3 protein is CASSLTASNTEAFF. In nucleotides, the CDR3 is TGTGCCAGCAGCTTGACCGCTTCGAACACTGAAGCTTTCTTT.

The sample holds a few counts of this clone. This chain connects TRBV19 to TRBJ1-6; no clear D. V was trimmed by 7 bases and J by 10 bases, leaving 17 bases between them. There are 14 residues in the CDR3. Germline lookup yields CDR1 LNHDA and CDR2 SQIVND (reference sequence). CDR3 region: CASTLGAVRSPLHF. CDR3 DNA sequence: TGTGCCAGTACATTAGGAGCGGTTCGGTCACCCCTCCACTTT.

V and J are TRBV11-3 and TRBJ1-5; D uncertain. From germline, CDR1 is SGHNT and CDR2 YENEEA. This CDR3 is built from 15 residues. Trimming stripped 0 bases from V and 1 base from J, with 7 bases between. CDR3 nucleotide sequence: TGTGCCAGCAGCTTAGAAGGGTTGAGCAATCAGCCCCAGCATTTT. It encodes CASSLEGLSNQPQHF.

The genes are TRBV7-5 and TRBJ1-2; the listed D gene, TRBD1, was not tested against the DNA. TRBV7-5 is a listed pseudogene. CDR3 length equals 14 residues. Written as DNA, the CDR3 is TGTGCCAGCAGCCATCCGGGACACGGATATGGCTACACCTTC. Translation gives CASSHPGHGYGYTF.

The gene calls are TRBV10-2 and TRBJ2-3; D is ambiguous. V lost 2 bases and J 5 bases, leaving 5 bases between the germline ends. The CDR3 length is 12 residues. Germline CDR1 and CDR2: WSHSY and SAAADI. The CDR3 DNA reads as TGCGCCAGCAGTGAGGGGCTAGATACGCAGTATTTT. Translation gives CASSEGLDTQYF.

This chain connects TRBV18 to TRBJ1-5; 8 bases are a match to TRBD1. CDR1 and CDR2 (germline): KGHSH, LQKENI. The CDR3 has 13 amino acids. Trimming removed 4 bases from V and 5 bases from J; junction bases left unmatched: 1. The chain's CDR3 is CASSHRGDQPQHF. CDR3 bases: TGTGCCAGCTCACACAGGGGGGATCAGCCCCAGCATTTT.